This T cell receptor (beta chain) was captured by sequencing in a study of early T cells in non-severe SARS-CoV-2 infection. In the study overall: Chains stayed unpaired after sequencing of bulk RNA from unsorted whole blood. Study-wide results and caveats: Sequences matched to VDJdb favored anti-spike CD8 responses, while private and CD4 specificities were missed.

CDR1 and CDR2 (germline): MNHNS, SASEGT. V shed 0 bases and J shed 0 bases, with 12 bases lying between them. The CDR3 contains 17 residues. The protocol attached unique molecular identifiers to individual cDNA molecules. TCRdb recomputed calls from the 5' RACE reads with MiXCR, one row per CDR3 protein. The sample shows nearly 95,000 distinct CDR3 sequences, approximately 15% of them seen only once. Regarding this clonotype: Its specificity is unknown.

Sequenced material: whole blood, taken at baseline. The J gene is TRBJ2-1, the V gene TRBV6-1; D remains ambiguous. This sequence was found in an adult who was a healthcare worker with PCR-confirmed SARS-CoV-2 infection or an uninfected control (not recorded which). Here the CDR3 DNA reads TGTGCCAGCAGTGAAGCGCGTTACGGATACTCCTACAATGAGCAGTTCTTC. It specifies CASSEARYGYSYNEQFF.